The 4 T cell receptor beta chains below come from one sample, sequenced in a study of T cell changes during pregnancy in multiple sclerosis. Libraries were prepared by immunoSEQ multiplex PCR; TCRdb keeps only in-frame clonotypes and omits some of them. The repertoire holds about 73,000 clones, with 90% as singletons. Sequenced here: peripheral blood, sampled after pregnancy. The source of these receptors is a female donor in good health, enrolled as a control in a pregnancy study.

This chain uses TRBV29-1 with TRBJ1-4; 7 bases agree with TRBD1. The germline V gene encodes CDR1 SQVTM and CDR2 ANQGSEA. The trim removed 4 bases at V and 5 bases at J, leaving 4 bases unmatched. The CDR3 is made up of 13 amino acids. Here the CDR3 reads CSVVGGGNEKLFF. In DNA form, the CDR3 reads TGCAGCGTTGTAGGGGGCGGGAATGAAAAACTGTTTTTT.

This clone was counted once. The J gene is TRBJ1-5, the V gene TRBV7-2; the D gene is possibly TRBD1 (6 bases). There are 12 residues in the CDR3. Trimming took off 4 bases at V and 14 bases at J, with 15 bases between the two ends. Germline V gives CDR1 SGHTA, CDR2 FQGNSA. The DNA of the CDR3 is TGTGCCAGCAGCTCGCCGGGACACAGGAAGCATTTT. It yields the protein CASSSPGHRKHF. Using reference TRBV7-2 and TRBJ1-5 for the parts outside the CDR3, the full variable domain is GAGVSQSPSNKVTEKGKDVELRCDPISGHTALYWYRQSLGQGLEFLIYFQGNSAPDKSGLPSDRFSAERTGGSVSTLTIQRTQQEDSAVYLCASSSPGHRKHFGDGTRLSIL.

This clone has a handful of counts. The chain's CDR3 is CASSGGRGSGNQPQHF. The CDR3 region has the DNA TGCGCCAGCAGCGGGGGGAGAGGGTCCGGCAATCAGCCCCAGCATTTT. The chain is built from TRBV10-2 and TRBJ1-5; D may be TRBD1 (5 bases). The germline V gene has CDR1 WSHSY and CDR2 SAAADI. The CDR3 consists of 16 residues. The ends were cut back, 6 bases at V and 2 bases at J, with 17 bases in the middle.

V gene TRBV13 combines with J gene TRBJ2-7; D is ambiguous. This CDR3 is 12 amino acids long. The germline V gene has CDR1 PRHDT and CDR2 FYEKMQ (reference sequence). V lost 5 bases, J lost 7 bases, and 12 bases lay in between. The CDR3 region has the DNA TGTGCCAGCAGCACCTACACGGGTGAGCAGTACTTC. This gives the protein CASSTYTGEQYF.